This T cell receptor (beta chain) was recorded in a study of Ad26.COV2.S vaccination and SARS-CoV-2 variants. The treatment denotes: 15 to 20 received Ad26.COV2.S at low or high dose, single or two shots; a few received placebo; per-sample allocation not given. Sampling happened 63 days after the first vaccine or placebo injection. About this clone itself: Its matching antigen is unknown.

General study findings and limits: Reportedly, spike-specific CD8+ and CD4+ T cell responses achieved substantial breadth once vaccination had taken place.

Sequencing was performed with immunoSEQ multiplex PCR; in TCRdb, only in-frame clones are kept and a portion is missing. The sample contains roughly 680,000 clones, 70% to 90% of which appear only once. V lost 2 bases, J lost 8 bases, and 13 bases lay in between. The germline gives CDR1 MNHEY, CDR2 SVGAGI. CDR3 size: 14 residues. Sequenced here: peripheral blood, sampled in a trial of Ad26.COV2.S vaccine versus placebo. This rearrangement joins TRBV6-5 to TRBJ2-1; D unresolved. This receptor was obtained from a person aged 18-60 years who received the Ad26.COV2.S COVID-19 vaccine or a placebo. CDR3 loop: CASSYLLGLHEQFF. CDR3 bases: TGTGCCAGCAGTTACCTGCTTGGGCTTCATGAGCAGTTCTTC.